These 19 T cell receptor beta chains came from one sample sequenced in a study of blood T cell repertoires in COVID-19. Produced via immunoSEQ multiplex PCR; TCRdb's table is partial and in-frame only. The sample lists roughly 150,000 clones, approximately 84% occurring once. The source material was peripheral blood. Receptors originate from a woman of 80 years or more with COVID-19, enrolled during active disease.

The V call is TRBV19, the J call TRBJ2-6; TRBD1 matches at 8 bases. V gave up 8 bases and J gave up 0 bases; unmatched junction bases: 9. The CDR3 is 17 amino acids. The germline V gene has CDR1 LNHDA and CDR2 SQIVND (reference sequence). The CDR3 reads CASSTGGRLSGANVLTF. CDR3 DNA sequence: TGTGCCAGTTCCACAGGGGGTCGCCTCTCTGGGGCCAACGTCCTGACTTTC.

The genes are TRBV30 and TRBJ1-4, with D tentatively TRBD1 (6 bases). This CDR3 has 14 residues. Germline lookup yields CDR1 GTSNPN and CDR2 SVGIG (reference sequence). V lost 4 bases and J lost 6, with 15 bases in between. As DNA, the CDR3 is TGTGCCTGGAAAGGCTGGCGGGGGCATGAAAAACTGTTTTTT. It is translated as CAWKGWRGHEKLFF.

This chain connects TRBV7-9 to TRBJ2-1; D possibly corresponds to TRBD1 (5 bases). Germline-derived CDR1 and CDR2 are SEHNR and FQNEAQ (reference sequence). CDR3 length equals 16 residues. Trimming shortened V by 2 bases and J by 4 bases, and 15 bases separated the two germline ends. Here the CDR3 reads CASSLHRSLFYNEQFF. CDR3 DNA sequence: TGTGCCAGCAGCTTACACAGGAGCCTCTTTTACAATGAGCAGTTCTTC.

The V call is TRBV27, the J call TRBJ1-4; TRBD1 agrees at 8 bases. The CDR3 is made up of 14 amino acids. V gave up 5 bases and J gave up 9 bases; unmatched junction bases: 8. Germline lookup yields CDR1 MNHEY and CDR2 SMNVEV (reference sequence). The CDR3 DNA reads as TGTGCCAGCAGTCCTCAGGGGGCGCGCAAAAAACTGTTTTTT. Protein sequence: CASSPQGARKKLFF.

The chain combines TRBV18 with TRBJ2-5; 11 bases map to TRBD1. This CDR3 has 16 residues. Germline CDR1 KGHSH, CDR2 LQKENI. V lost 2 bases and J lost 5; bases outside the gene matches: 7. The CDR3 region has the DNA TGTGCCAGCTCACCAGTCGGACAGGGGGCTAGGGAGACCCAGTACTTC. Its protein product is CASSPVGQGARETQYF.

The chain has TRBV15 and TRBJ2-1; 12 nucleotides match TRBD2. CDR3 length: 16 amino acids. The germline V gene encodes CDR1 LNHNV and CDR2 YYDKDF (reference sequence). The V gene end was trimmed by 4 bases and the J gene end by 10 bases; junction bases not matched to a gene: 11. The CDR3 sequence: CATSIRLAGAPEEQFF. As DNA, the CDR3 is TGTGCCACCAGCATAAGACTAGCGGGGGCCCCGGAGGAGCAGTTCTTC.

The J gene is TRBJ1-2, the V gene TRBV4-1; 8 bases are a match to TRBD1. The germline V gene has CDR1 MGHRA and CDR2 YSYEKL. CDR3 length: 15 amino acids. The V gene end was trimmed by 4 bases and the J gene end by 2 bases; junction bases not matched to a gene: 6. CDR3 in amino acids: CASSPGQGNNYGYTF. CDR3 sequence (DNA): TGCGCCAGCAGCCCAGGACAGGGCAACAACTATGGCTACACCTTC.

The chain is built from TRBV3-1 (or the pseudogene TRBV3-2) and TRBJ2-1; 10 bases are a match to TRBD1. The CDR3 has 16 amino acids. J gave up 2 bases and V 3 bases, and 4 bases lay outside the gene matches. Germline V gene data show CDR1 as LGHDT and CDR2 as YNNKEL (reference sequence). CDR3 amino acids: CASSQGQGTPYNEQFF. CDR3 DNA: TGTGCCAGCAGCCAGGGACAGGGGACGCCCTACAATGAGCAGTTCTTC.

The genes are TRBV2 and TRBJ1-5; a weak D match, TRBD1 (5 bases). The V gene's germline CDR1 is SNHLY and CDR2 FYNNEI. CDR3 length: 14 amino acids. Trimming pared 2 bases from V and 9 bases from J, leaving 14 bases between. The CDR3 loop reads CASSELGGPTPQHF. The CDR3, as DNA: TGTGCCAGCAGTGAACTCGGGGGTCCCACGCCCCAGCATTTT.

The table lists this clone with a few counts. The gene calls are TRBV14 and TRBJ1-1, with D perhaps TRBD1 (6 bases). From germline, CDR1 is SGHDN and CDR2 FVKESK. V lost 2 bases to trimming and J lost 7 bases, with 11 bases between them. The CDR3 is 13 residues long. CDR3 residues: CASSQYQGLEAFF. The CDR3 DNA reads as TGTGCCAGCAGCCAATATCAGGGGCTTGAAGCTTTCTTT.

This clone occurred once. This chain links TRBV10-1 with TRBJ2-7, with 13 nucleotides matching TRBD2. The CDR3 has 15 residues. V shed 0 bases, J shed 4 bases, and the junction held 0 bases outside the gene matches. Germline values: CDR1 WNHNN, CDR2 SYGVQD (reference sequence). Written as DNA, the CDR3 is TGCGCCAGCAGTGAGTCGACTAGCGGGAGGTACGAGCAGTACTTC. Protein: CASSESTSGRYEQYF.

The CDR3 sequence: CASSGPWETQYF. Here the CDR3 DNA reads TGTGCCAGCAGCGGGCCCTGGGAGACCCAGTACTTC. This sequence joins TRBV6-2 or TRBV6-3 and TRBJ2-5; D is unresolved. V lost 6 bases to trimming and J lost 5 bases, with 10 bases between them. The CDR3 spans 12 residues. The germline V gene has CDR1 MNHEY and CDR2 SVGEGT.

This sequence joins TRBV19 and TRBJ2-7, with TRBD1 identical over 7 bases. Germline V gene sequence: CDR1 LNHDA, CDR2 SQIVND (reference sequence). V gave up 6 bases and J gave up 1 base; unmatched junction bases: 6. This CDR3 comprises 14 residues. CDR3 residues: CASRRPGQSYEQYF. The CDR3 DNA follows: TGTGCCAGTAGACGCCCGGGACAGTCCTACGAGCAGTACTTC.

This chain joins TRBV18 and TRBJ2-3; 8 nucleotides line up with TRBD1. With 2 bases clipped from V and 2 bases from J, the junction kept 3 bases outside the gene matches. The CDR3 contains 15 residues. Per the germline V gene, CDR1 is KGHSH and CDR2 is LQKENI. The CDR3 DNA reads as TGTGCCAGCTCACCAAAGACAGGGGCCACAGATACGCAGTATTTT. It translates to CASSPKTGATDTQYF.

The CDR3 region is CAISDVPLYSYEQYF. In DNA form, the CDR3 reads TGTGCCATCAGTGATGTTCCCCTGTACTCCTACGAGCAGTACTTC. The chain employs TRBV10-3 and TRBJ2-7; no reliable D call. The V end lost 3 bases, the J end lost 0 bases, and 12 bases lay between the germline ends. The CDR3 extends over 15 amino acids. Germline assignment: CDR1 ENHRY and CDR2 SYGVKD.

A few counts support this clone. With a much larger clone just one base away, this may be a read error. Other DNA sequences in this specimen translate into the identical CDR3. Written as DNA, the CDR3 is TGCGCCAGCAGTGCAGGGGGTAAGCACGAGCAGTACTTC. Translation gives CASSAGGKHEQYF. This chain uses TRBV10-2 with TRBJ2-7; 7 nucleotides agree with TRBD1. The V segment lost 4 bases and the J segment 5 bases; nucleotides outside the gene matches: 5. The germline CDR1 and CDR2 sequences are WSHSY and SAAADI. The CDR3 contains 13 residues.

The V gene is TRBV7-9, the J gene TRBJ1-6; D possibly corresponds to TRBD1 (5 bases). The CDR3 runs to 13 residues. V lost 7 bases and J 12 bases, leaving 16 bases between the germline ends. Germline lookup yields CDR1 SEHNR and CDR2 FQNEAQ (reference sequence). The chain's CDR3 is CASNSPGSGPLHF. CDR3 DNA sequence: TGTGCCAGCAACTCGCCAGGGTCTGGACCCCTCCACTTT.

This clone was picked up a small number of times. The CDR3 region is CASSSPSSGEPPYGYTF. The CDR3 DNA is TGTGCCAGCAGCTCCCCCTCTTCAGGGGAACCCCCCTATGGCTACACCTTC. V gene TRBV7-9 combines with J gene TRBJ1-2; D may be TRBD1 (6 bases). The CDR3 runs to 17 residues. The V gene lost 4 bases and the J gene lost 4 bases, with 22 bases spanning the gap. Germline values: CDR1 SEHNR, CDR2 FQNEAQ (reference sequence).

V usage is TRBV19 and J usage is TRBJ2-1, with 12 nucleotides matching TRBD2. V gave up 0 bases and J gave up 8 bases; unmatched junction bases: 8. This CDR3 is 17 amino acids long. Germline CDR1 is LNHDA and CDR2 is SQIVND (reference sequence). CDR3 sequence: CASSIDPRGLAGDEQFF. The CDR3 DNA is TGTGCCAGTAGTATAGACCCCAGGGGACTAGCGGGCGATGAGCAGTTCTTC.